One and the same sample provided the 26 T cell receptor beta chains below, sequenced in a study of response to subunit inactivated influenza vaccine. TCRdb analysed the RT-PCR reads with MiXCR anew, one entry per CDR3 protein. The sample consists of hundreds of thousands of distinct CDR3 sequences, approximately 11% of them appearing once. The sample was PBMCs from blood, taken roughly 45 days after vaccination. The receptor source for this set is a man aged 45-60 years who received an inactivated influenza vaccine.

The chain joins TRBV11-2 to TRBJ2-1; 11 nucleotides agree with TRBD2. The CDR3 extends over 16 amino acids. J was trimmed by 8 bases and V by 6 bases; bases with no gene match: 12. Germline-derived CDR1 and CDR2 are SGHAT and FQNNGV. CDR3 bases: TGTGCCAGCAGTTCTAGTAGCGGGGGGGCAGGAGATGAGCAGTTCTTC. Translated: CASSSSSGGAGDEQFF.

This clonotype was recorded once. A clone one base away is much larger, so this may be a read error. Here the CDR3 reads CSASPGLAGVFPHNEQFF. The DNA of the CDR3 is TGCAGTGCTAGTCCCGGACTAGCGGGAGTCTTTCCCCACAATGAGCAGTTCTTC. This sequence joins TRBV20-1 and TRBJ2-1, with TRBD2 matching over 13 bases. After removal of 3 bases from V and 5 bases from J, the junction contained 13 bases not matched to a gene. CDR1 and CDR2 (germline): DFQATT, SNEGSKA (reference sequence). CDR3 size: 18 residues.

Note on this clonotype: This may be a read error, as it is one base from a much larger clone. This rearrangement joins TRBV12-3 or TRBV12-4 to TRBJ2-7; perhaps TRBD1 as D (5 bases). The CDR3 extends over 14 amino acids. CDR3 amino acids: CVSSLAGIHYEQYF. Written as DNA, the CDR3 is TGTGTCAGCAGTTTGGCAGGGATTCACTACGAGCAGTACTTC.

This clonotype was counted ten times or more. J is TRBJ2-5 and V is TRBV6-6, with D tentatively TRBD1 (6 bases). CDR1 is MNHNY and CDR2 is SVGAGI in the germline V gene (reference sequence). The CDR3 spans 14 residues. The V gene lost 6 bases and the J gene lost 2 bases, with 13 bases spanning the gap. In nucleotides, the CDR3 is TGTGCCAGCAGACTCCACAGGGATCAAGAGACCCAGTACTTC. Its protein is CASRLHRDQETQYF.

The V call is TRBV6-5, the J call TRBJ2-1; 10 nucleotides match TRBD2. The V segment lost 0 bases and the J segment 8 bases; nucleotides outside the gene matches: 7. Per the germline V gene, CDR1 is MNHEY and CDR2 is SVGAGI. The CDR3 length is 16 residues. CDR3 region: CASSYSGSGGGYEQFF. The CDR3 nucleotides read TGTGCCAGCAGTTACTCGGGGAGCGGGGGGGGCTATGAGCAGTTCTTC.

The CDR3 sequence is CASTSLSPNNEQFF. The CDR3 nucleotides are TGTGCCAGCACTTCTTTGAGTCCCAACAATGAGCAGTTCTTC. The chain links TRBV12-3 or TRBV12-4 to TRBJ2-1; D remains ambiguous. The CDR3 extends over 14 amino acids. Trimming took off 7 bases at V and 5 bases at J, with 15 bases between the two ends.

This clonotype has a handful of counts. The chain carries TRBV5-1 and TRBJ2-1, with D possibly matching TRBD2 (6 bases). Germline V gene data show CDR1 as SGHRS and CDR2 as YFSETQ. This CDR3 spans 18 amino acids. V was pared by 0 bases and J by 4 bases, with 20 bases between. In nucleotides, the CDR3 is TGCGCCAGCAGCTTGGGGGGACTGGGCTCCGGGCGTTACAATGAGCAGTTCTTC. Translated, it gives CASSLGGLGSGRYNEQFF.

V and J are TRBV6-2 or TRBV6-3 and TRBJ2-7, with 9 bases identical to TRBD1. V lost 6 bases to trimming and J lost 2 bases; unmatched junction nucleotides: 11. The germline gives CDR1 MNHEY, CDR2 SVGEGT. This CDR3 has 16 residues. The CDR3: CASSPTDRGETYEQYF. In DNA form, the CDR3 reads TGTGCCAGCAGCCCTACCGACAGGGGGGAAACCTACGAGCAGTACTTC.

The CDR3 region has the DNA TGTGCCAGCAGTTTATTGGGGGGGCGCGAAGTCGAGACCCAGTACTTC. It specifies CASSLLGGREVETQYF. V usage is TRBV27 and J usage is TRBJ2-5; D may be TRBD2 (7 bases). Trimming removed 1 base at V and 5 bases at J, with 17 bases between. Germline CDR1 and CDR2: MNHEY and SMNVEV (reference sequence). The CDR3 consists of 16 residues.

This clonotype was recorded a few times. CDR3 residues: CASSQLRRYNEQFF. CDR3 DNA: TGCGCCAGCAGCCAATTAAGACGATACAATGAGCAGTTCTTC. The V and J genes are TRBV4-1 and TRBJ2-1; D ambiguous. Germline CDR1 reads MGHRA; CDR2 reads YSYEKL. The CDR3 is made up of 14 amino acids. Deletions cut 2 bases from V and 4 bases from J, with 9 bases between.

This clonotype was counted at least ten times. The rearrangement links TRBV4-2 to TRBJ2-1; D remains unclear. Germline V gives CDR1 LGHNA, CDR2 YNFKEQ. This CDR3 contains 17 residues. The V and J ends lost 3 bases and 6 bases respectively, with 21 bases between them. CDR3 region: CASSQGRTWGIGNEQFF. CDR3 sequence (DNA): TGTGCCAGCAGCCAGGGTCGTACTTGGGGTATTGGCAATGAGCAGTTCTTC.

This clonotype came up many times. The J gene is TRBJ2-1, the V gene TRBV12-3 or TRBV12-4; 8 bases match TRBD2. This CDR3 has 15 residues. V trimming: 3 bases; J trimming: 2 bases; junction bases outside the gene matches: 3. CDR3 DNA: TGTGCCAGCAGTTTTGGCGGGAGGACCTACAATGAGCAGTTCTTC. Translated, it gives CASSFGGRTYNEQFF.

The CDR3 sequence: CASGGRNEQFF. CDR3 bases: TGTGCCAGCGGAGGGCGAAATGAGCAGTTCTTC. V gene TRBV12-3 or TRBV12-4 combines with J gene TRBJ2-1, with D perhaps matching TRBD2 (6 bases). The CDR3 has 11 amino acids. Deletions cut 8 bases from V and 7 bases from J, with 9 bases between.

In its sample, this clonotype was seen a few times. This chain links TRBV7-8 with TRBJ2-1, with D hard to call. Germline assignment: CDR1 SGHVS and CDR2 FQNEAQ. Deletions cut 5 bases from V and 0 bases from J, with 14 bases between. The CDR3 runs to 16 residues. This CDR3 is CASSLGRTRSYNEQFF. The DNA of the CDR3 is TGTGCCAGCAGCCTCGGGCGGACCCGCTCCTACAATGAGCAGTTCTTC.

This clonotype occurred a few times. This rearrangement joins TRBV9 to TRBJ2-5; D is perhaps TRBD1 (6 bases). This CDR3 has 14 amino acids. Looked up from germline, CDR1 is SGDLS and CDR2 is YYNGEE. The ends were cut back, 3 bases at V and 3 bases at J, with 12 bases in the middle. CDR3 sequence (DNA): TGTGCCAGCAGCGGCTCGCAGGGGAAAGAGACCCAGTACTTC. Translation gives CASSGSQGKETQYF.

This clonotype was counted only a few times. V gene TRBV20-1 combines with J gene TRBJ2-5; 8 nucleotides align to TRBD1. This CDR3 is built from 14 residues. The junction had 7 bases not matched to a gene; V was cut back by 6 bases and J by 1 base. From germline, CDR1 is DFQATT and CDR2 SNEGSKA (reference sequence). This chain's CDR3 is CSANRGEFQETQYF. CDR3 DNA sequence: TGCAGTGCCAACAGGGGGGAATTCCAAGAGACCCAGTACTTC.

In the case of this clonotype: A much more abundant neighbour one base away suggests this may be a read error. The chain is built from TRBV20-1 and TRBJ2-7; TRBD1 is a possible D gene (6 bases). V was shortened by 4 bases and J by 0 bases, with 16 bases between the two germline ends. The germline gives CDR1 DFQATT, CDR2 SNEGSKA (reference sequence). This CDR3 comprises 15 residues. This CDR3 is CSAIGRQVISYEQYF. The CDR3 region has the DNA TGCAGTGCTATTGGGCGACAGGTTATCTCCTACGAGCAGTACTTC.

The chain recombines TRBV5-1 with TRBJ1-2; D uncertain. Trimming removed 0 bases from V and 5 bases from J, with 14 bases in between. Germline V gene data show CDR1 as SGHRS and CDR2 as YFSETQ. This CDR3 region has 15 residues. CDR3 amino acids: CASSLDGLDTYGYTF. Written as DNA, the CDR3 is TGCGCCAGCAGCTTGGACGGACTCGACACTTATGGCTACACCTTC.

In this sample, this clonotype turned up many times. V is TRBV4-3 and J is TRBJ2-3; 7 bases fit TRBD2. J was trimmed by 7 bases and V by 0 bases; bases with no gene match: 7. Germline values: CDR1 LGHNA, CDR2 YSLEER. This CDR3 spans 15 amino acids. The CDR3 region is CASSQDARGSNTQYF. DNA of the CDR3: TGCGCCAGCAGCCAAGATGCGCGGGGGAGCAATACGCAGTATTTT.

This chain connects TRBV4-3 to TRBJ1-2; no clear D gene. V was trimmed by 0 bases and J by 8 bases, leaving 19 bases between them. The CDR3 length is 16 residues. The germline CDR1 and CDR2 sequences are LGHNA and YSLEER. CDR3 sequence: CASSQETRVAGGGYTF. The CDR3 DNA follows: TGCGCCAGCAGCCAAGAGACTCGGGTGGCAGGCGGAGGCTACACCTTC.

This clonotype occurred many times. V and J are TRBV20-1 and TRBJ2-1, with unresolved D. V lost 0 bases, J lost 12 bases, and 12 bases lay in between. The CDR3 totals 12 residues. Germline lookup yields CDR1 DFQATT and CDR2 SNEGSKA (reference sequence). The CDR3 is CSARDDRFGQFF. In DNA, the CDR3 is TGCAGTGCTAGAGATGACCGTTTCGGGCAGTTCTTC.

This clonotype was counted between two and nine times. The CDR3: CSARVAGAGYEQYF. CDR3 in DNA: TGCAGTGCTAGGGTAGCGGGGGCGGGATACGAGCAGTACTTC. The chain uses TRBV20-1 and TRBJ2-7, with 9 nucleotides matching TRBD2. This CDR3 has 14 residues. The germline V gene has CDR1 DFQATT and CDR2 SNEGSKA (reference sequence). The V gene end was trimmed by 3 bases and the J gene end by 4 bases; junction bases not matched to a gene: 7.

This clonotype was detected ten times or more. The CDR3 spells CSARFTDDNEQFF. The CDR3 nucleotides are TGCAGTGCTAGATTCACCGATGACAATGAGCAGTTCTTC. J is TRBJ2-1 and V is TRBV20-1, with D unresolved. Germline V gene sequence: CDR1 DFQATT, CDR2 SNEGSKA (reference sequence). The CDR3 extends over 13 amino acids. V was cut by 2 bases and J by 5 bases, with 10 bases left in between.

The rearrangement links TRBV5-1 to TRBJ2-1, with D possibly matching TRBD1 (6 bases). This CDR3 is built from 12 residues. CDR1 SGHRS and CDR2 YFSETQ come from the germline V gene. V was clipped by 7 bases and J by 9 bases, with 14 bases between them. The CDR3 coding sequence is TGCGCCAGCGGTGCTGGGGGCTTTGAGCAGTTCTTC. It is translated as CASGAGGFEQFF.

In its sample, this clonotype was seen many times. V usage is TRBV12-3 or TRBV12-4 and J usage is TRBJ2-2; 8 nucleotides agree with TRBD1. This CDR3 region has 14 residues. V shed 8 bases and J 6 bases; nucleotides not matched to a gene: 8. CDR3: CASAFTQGAGELFF. CDR3 sequence (DNA): TGTGCCAGCGCTTTTACACAGGGGGCCGGGGAGCTGTTTTTT.

This clonotype has only a few counts. The chain links TRBV6-2 or TRBV6-3 to TRBJ2-1; D not certain. Germline V lookup: CDR1 MNHEY, CDR2 SVGEGT. Trimming took off 2 bases at V and 4 bases at J, with 9 bases between the two ends. The CDR3 consists of 14 residues. The CDR3 DNA is TGTGCCAGCAGTTACATCGGGTTATACAATGAGCAGTTCTTC. Its protein product is CASSYIGLYNEQFF.